What follows is one T cell receptor (beta chain) and its context. The clone's antigen remains unknown. No clone much larger than this one lies a single base away; base qualities are absent. This sample was included in a study of CD4 T cells in relation to SARS-CoV-2 and coronaviruses (dated by TCRdb to 2020 to 2023). Regarding the complete study: In the ViraFEST assay, PBMCs were cultured with antigen for nine to ten days, after which TCR beta CDR3s were sequenced to identify clonal expansions specific to the antigen. A different TCR-beta assay, based on Illumina, was used to sequence expansion assays from other donors in the study. The Adaptive Biotechnologies TCR-sequencing kit was used to sequence samples from three pre-COVID donors and the naive versus memory experiments, whereas other data were Illumina-based. Patient-derived lymphoblastoid cell lines were used to map the HLA restriction of shared crossreactive spike epitopes. The negative reference condition was either a culture with an HIV-1 Nef peptide pool or a culture with no peptide. At the level of individual TCR clonotypes, the study measured memory CD4+ T cell crossreactivity between SARS-CoV-2 spike protein and common cold coronavirus spike proteins. Overall study outcomes, separate from this receptor: Crossreactivity analysis was centred on spike protein, so crossreactivity against other viral proteins was not assessed. In roughly 70% of donors, memory CD4+ clonotypes turned up that crossrecognized SARS-CoV-2 and at least one common cold coronavirus spike. Compared with monoreactive clones, crossreactive clones had significantly weaker SARS-CoV-2-driven expansion, a result consistent with antigenic imprinting. Pre-pandemic and post-infection samples were not both contributed by any donor, so tracing of the source of pre-existing responses was limited. Small numbers of patients and of tested TCRs were a limitation of the study.

CD4+ T cells from unexposed donors were collected before the COVID-19 pandemic (2011-2018). Following 10 days of culture, the EasySep CD4+ T cell isolation kit was used to isolate CD4+ T cells. As cell number allowed, CD4+ T cells from unexposed donors were tested for reactivity to SARS-CoV-2 S and N and to four common cold coronavirus spike pools. About 2.2 million PBMCs per well were cultured in IMDM with 5% human AB serum and about 10 IU/ml IL-2. Half of the culture medium was replaced with fresh IL-2-containing medium on days 3 and 7. Triplicate replicate wells were generally used for each peptide culture condition. The leukapheresis product for the unexposed donors was obtained through commercial purchase. Ficoll-Paque PLUS gradient centrifugation was used to isolate PBMCs from either whole blood or leukapheresis product. PBMCs were either used fresh in the expansion assay or cryopreserved at -140 degrees C. The QIAamp Micro DNA Kit was used to extract genomic DNA from the CD4+ T cells.

V and J are trimmed by 6 bases and 5 bases, and the gene matches miss 3 bases of the junction. Its CDR3 holds 12 amino acids, cysteine through phenylalanine. CDR3 DNA only is kept here, 36 bases in frame from base 1. The germline V gene encodes CDR1 LGHDT and CDR2 YNNKEL (reference sequence). Preparation of the library involved the immunoSEQ multiplex PCR assay. Per the original workflow: During preprocessing, nonproductive sequences were discarded, as were any CDR3s that did not begin with C, did not end with F or W, or were shorter than 7 amino acids. The MANAFEST web app was used to call antigen-specific clonotypes on the basis of expansion compared with the reference and with other culture wells. A clone was considered positive if significant expansion relative to the reference culture was observed in 2 of 3 replicate wells at an FDR below 0.05. Positive clones also required significant expansion versus all other tandem wells and an odds ratio above 5. Pairwise Levenshtein distance, computed with the stringdist R package after three terminal residues were trimmed from each end, was used as the measure of CDR3 homology. The clones in this table, taken by TCRdb from immuneACCESS, are in-frame only. Not every clone is retained; where verified, under half of the shortfall comes from an unresolved V gene, and the cause of the rest is unknown. That table supplies the V and J calls and clone size; D and trimming were determined from the DNA. In all, the sample holds some 16,000 clones, and 82% of those were seen once. Of the sample, 30% to 35% falls within the top ten clones.

The sequence was obtained from a human donor in good health. Source material: CD4+ T cells from PBMCs, cultured in vitro. The chain uses TRBV3-1 (or the pseudogene TRBV3-2) and TRBJ1-1, with 7 junctional bases fitting TRBD1. CDR3 reads: CASSLTGTEAFF. The DNA sequence is given as TGTGCCAGCAGTTTGACAGGGACTGAAGCTTTCTTT.